These 25 T cell receptor beta chains were sequenced from one sample in a study of immune evolution from preneoplasia to lung adenocarcinoma. Only in-frame clones appear in the TCRdb table, and some are missing; sequencing was by immunoSEQ multiplex PCR. The sample consists of around 4,500 clones, approximately 82% of them appearing once. What was sequenced was FFPE lung adenocarcinoma in situ tissue. The origin of the receptors is a person in their 70s with lung adenocarcinoma.

The chain joins TRBV7-3 to TRBJ2-2; 10 positions agree with TRBD2. V trimming: 5 bases; J trimming: 5 bases; junction bases outside the gene matches: 8. CDR3 length equals 16 residues. Germline V gives CDR1 SGHTA, CDR2 FQGTGA. CDR3 DNA sequence: TGTGCCAGCAGCAGCACGAGCGGGGGGGCGACCGGGGAGCTGTTTTTT. Protein: CASSSTSGGATGELFF.

V and J are TRBV12-5 and TRBJ2-5; 7 bases map to TRBD1. Losses at the gene ends were 5 bases for V and 3 bases for J; bases not matched to a gene: 6. This CDR3 is 14 amino acids long. The germline V gene encodes CDR1 LGHNT and CDR2 FRNRAP. CDR3 DNA: TGTGCTAGTGGTCGACAGGGAGAGAAAGAGACCCAGTACTTC. The encoded protein is CASGRQGEKETQYF. The full variable domain, with the rest looked up from reference TRBV12-5 and TRBJ2-5, is DARVTQTPRHKVTEMGQEVTMRCQPILGHNTVFWYRQTMMQGLELLAYFRNRAPLDDSGMPKDRFSAEMPDATLATLKIQPSEPRDSAVYFCASGRQGEKETQYFGPGTRLLVL.

The genes are TRBV5-1 and TRBJ1-1; D remains ambiguous. The V end lost 1 base, the J end lost 4 bases, and 11 bases lay between the germline ends. The CDR3 extends over 14 amino acids. The V gene's germline CDR1 is SGHRS and CDR2 YFSETQ. Here the CDR3 DNA reads TGCGCCAGCAGCTTGACCAGTAGTGGCACTGAAGCTTTCTTT. Protein product: CASSLTSSGTEAFF.

The chain uses TRBV5-4 and TRBJ2-1; D is possibly TRBD1 or TRBD2 (5 bases each). This CDR3 spans 17 amino acids. Germline CDR1 is SGHNT and CDR2 is YYREEE (reference sequence). V shed 0 bases and J shed 8 bases, with 21 bases lying between them. CDR3 region: CASSLVFLGDLRDEQFF. CDR3 coding DNA: TGTGCCAGCAGCTTGGTCTTTTTGGGGGACCTACGGGATGAGCAGTTCTTC. Full variable domain (missing parts from reference TRBV5-4 and TRBJ2-1): ETGVTQSPTHLIKTRGQQVTLRCSSQSGHNTVSWYQQALGQGPQFIFQYYREEENGRGNFPPRFSGLQFPNYSSELNVNALELDDSALYLCASSLVFLGDLRDEQFFGPGTRLTVL.

This sequence joins TRBV9 and TRBJ2-7; the D gene is possibly TRBD1 (7 bases). This CDR3 has 15 residues. Germline values: CDR1 SGDLS, CDR2 YYNGEE. Trimming stripped 0 bases from V and 2 bases from J, with 12 bases between. The CDR3 is CASSVGSGGTYEQYF. The CDR3 coding sequence is TGTGCCAGCAGCGTAGGGTCAGGGGGGACCTACGAGCAGTACTTC.

The chain joins TRBV2 to TRBJ2-7; perhaps TRBD1 as D (6 bases). Germline assignment: CDR1 SNHLY and CDR2 FYNNEI. The CDR3 is 14 amino acids. The ends were cut back, 7 bases at V and 0 bases at J, with 13 bases in the middle. The CDR3 sequence: CASMKQGSSYEQYF. For the CDR3, the DNA is TGTGCCAGCATGAAGCAGGGGAGCTCCTACGAGCAGTACTTC.

V usage is TRBV29-1 and J usage is TRBJ2-3, with 10 bases aligning to TRBD2. The CDR3 covers 15 residues. Germline CDR1 is SQVTM and CDR2 is ANQGSEA. Unmatched junction bases numbered 12, after V lost 6 bases and J lost 6 bases. The CDR3 DNA is TGCAGCGTGGGAGCCGGGACTAGCGCCGTCGATACGCAGTATTTT. Its translation: CSVGAGTSAVDTQYF.

This sequence joins TRBV5-1 and TRBJ2-2; maybe TRBD1 (5 bases). Trimming cost V 7 bases and J 4 bases, with 17 bases left between them. The CDR3 runs to 15 residues. Germline V gene lookup returns CDR1 SGHRS and CDR2 YFSETQ. The CDR3 loop reads CASHIGVVGTGELFF. Here the CDR3 DNA reads TGCGCCAGCCACATAGGGGTCGTAGGCACCGGGGAGCTGTTTTTT.

Only one count was recorded for this clone. The CDR3 here is CSAPGSWEQFF. The CDR3 DNA is TGCAGTGCCCCAGGGTCCTGGGAGCAGTTCTTC. The chain couples TRBV20-1 to TRBJ2-1, with D perhaps TRBD1 (5 bases). Per germline, CDR1 DFQATT and CDR2 SNEGSKA (reference sequence). V was pared by 6 bases and J by 10 bases, with 13 bases between. This CDR3 spans 11 amino acids.

The gene calls are TRBV15 and TRBJ1-2; TRBD1 matches at 7 bases. Unmatched junction bases numbered 8, after V lost 0 bases and J lost 7 bases. Per germline, CDR1 LNHNV and CDR2 YYDKDF (reference sequence). The CDR3 has 15 amino acids. This CDR3 reads CATSRDQGGQSGYTF. The CDR3 DNA reads TGTGCCACCAGCAGAGATCAGGGGGGTCAGAGTGGCTACACCTTC.

The V call is TRBV6-1, the J call TRBJ1-5; 8 bases line up with TRBD1. Trimming at V came to 6 bases and at J to 2 bases, leaving 3 bases not matched to a gene. The CDR3 has 14 amino acids. Per germline, CDR1 MNHNS and CDR2 SASEGT. The DNA of the CDR3 is TGTGCCAGCAGGGACAGGGATGGCAATCAGCCCCAGCATTTT. Protein product: CASRDRDGNQPQHF.

The count of this clone is one. The rearrangement links TRBV30 to TRBJ2-5; possibly TRBD2 for D (5 bases). Trimming shortened V by 3 bases and J by 5 bases, and 10 bases separated the two germline ends. The CDR3 loop spans 12 amino acids. Germline V gene data show CDR1 as GTSNPN and CDR2 as SVGIG (reference sequence). CDR3 loop: CAWSQGGETQYF. CDR3 in DNA: TGTGCCTGGAGCCAAGGAGGTGAGACCCAGTACTTC. Combining the CDR3 with reference TRBV30 and TRBJ2-5 gives the whole variable domain SQTIHQWPATLVQPVGSPLSLECTVEGTSNPNLYWYRQAAGRGLQLLFYSVGIGQISSEVPQNLSASRPQDRQFILSSKKLLLSDSGFYLCAWSQGGETQYFGPGTRLLVL.

This clone has only one observation. The junction and the germline gene differ at one end; a read error may be behind it. The genes are TRBV7-7 and TRBJ2-5; 15 bases align to TRBD2. CDR1 is SSHAT and CDR2 is FNYEAQ in the germline V gene (reference sequence). CDR3 length: 15 amino acids. The CDR3, as DNA: TGTGCTAGCAGCTTGGGACTAGCGGGGGGCAAGACCCAGTACTTC. Its translation: CASSLGLAGGKTQYF.

The chain combines TRBV6-5 with TRBJ1-1, with D perhaps TRBD1 (5 bases). Germline CDR1 reads MNHEY; CDR2 reads SVGAGI. The CDR3 is 13 amino acids. Trimming left V 5 bases short and J 5 bases short, with 12 bases between. The CDR3 nucleotides are TGTGCCAGCAGTAGGGGCCAAGGGACTGAAGCTTTCTTT. Protein: CASSRGQGTEAFF.

The chain uses TRBV15 and TRBJ1-1; D is unclear. V lost 0 bases and J lost 4, with 6 bases in between. This CDR3 contains 13 residues. Looked up from germline, CDR1 is LNHNV and CDR2 is YYDKDF (reference sequence). CDR3 in DNA: TGTGCCACCAGCAGAGATCAAGGCACTGAAGCTTTCTTT. This encodes CATSRDQGTEAFF.

The chain carries TRBV7-2 and TRBJ2-1; 8 bases are shared with TRBD2. CDR1 and CDR2 (germline): SGHTA, FQGNSA. J lost 7 bases, V lost 0 bases, and 2 bases had no gene match. The CDR3 is 14 amino acids. CDR3 in amino acids: CASSLAAGANEQFF. For the CDR3, the DNA is TGTGCCAGCAGCTTAGCAGCGGGAGCTAATGAGCAGTTCTTC.

This clone was recorded a few times. The chain employs TRBV29-1 and TRBJ1-2; possibly TRBD1 for D (5 bases). Deletions cut 3 bases from V and 5 bases from J, with 16 bases between. This CDR3 comprises 14 residues. Germline loops: CDR1 SQVTM, CDR2 ANQGSEA. The CDR3 sequence is CSVDSGQGGYGYTF. The CDR3 region has the DNA TGCAGCGTTGATTCCGGGCAGGGTGGGTATGGCTACACCTTC. The full variable domain, in which reference TRBV29-1 and TRBJ1-2 provide the parts outside the CDR3, is SAVISQKPSRDICQRGTSLTIQCQVDSQVTMMFWYRQQPGQSLTLIATANQGSEATYESGFVIDKFPISRPNLTFSTLTVSNMSPEDSSIYLCSVDSGQGGYGYTFGSGTRLTVV.

The V and J genes are TRBV7-9 and TRBJ2-1; TRBD2 agrees at 11 bases. Germline V gene data show CDR1 as SEHNR and CDR2 as FQNEAQ (reference sequence). V lost 0 bases and J lost 11; bases outside the gene matches: 6. The CDR3 is 15 amino acids. In DNA, the CDR3 is TGTGCCAGCAGCTTAGCAACCGCTAGCGGGAGGAAGCAGTTCTTC. This encodes CASSLATASGRKQFF.

CDR3 protein: CASSWGLQMSSYNEQFF. The CDR3 DNA reads as TGTGCCAGCAGCTGGGGACTCCAGATGAGCTCCTACAATGAGCAGTTCTTC. This chain links TRBV7-3 with TRBJ2-1; D might be TRBD2 (6 bases). The germline V gene encodes CDR1 SGHTA and CDR2 FQGTGA. Trimming shortened V by 4 bases and J by 0 bases, and 16 bases separated the two germline ends. The CDR3 is 17 amino acids.

This rearrangement joins TRBV18 to TRBJ2-3, with D unresolved. V gave up 6 bases and J gave up 4 bases, with 11 bases separating them. Germline V gene data show CDR1 as KGHSH and CDR2 as LQKENI. CDR3 length: 13 amino acids. This CDR3 is CASSWQEPDTQYF. The CDR3 DNA is TGTGCCAGCTCCTGGCAGGAACCAGATACGCAGTATTTT.

This chain joins TRBV6-5 and TRBJ1-2; no definite D call. CDR1 and CDR2 from the germline V gene are MNHEY and SVGAGI. V was cut by 2 bases and J by 2 bases, with 12 bases left in between. The CDR3 sequence is 15 residues long. The CDR3 region is CASSYSGRVNYGYTF. In DNA, the CDR3 is TGTGCCAGCAGTTACAGTGGGAGGGTAAACTATGGCTACACCTTC.

V and J are TRBV18 and TRBJ2-7, with D perhaps TRBD2 (6 bases). V lost 1 base, J lost 0 bases, and 7 bases lay in between. The CDR3 extends over 14 amino acids. CDR1 KGHSH and CDR2 LQKENI come from the germline V gene. The CDR3 sequence is CASSPRGNSYEQYF. The CDR3 region has the DNA TGTGCCAGCTCACCACGCGGGAACTCCTACGAGCAGTACTTC.

The V gene is TRBV5-6, the J gene TRBJ1-1; no clear D gene. Between the trimmed V and J ends, which lost 2 bases and 2 bases, there was a span of 13 bases. The CDR3 is 15 amino acids. Germline CDR1 SGHDT, CDR2 YYEEEE. The CDR3 DNA reads TGTGCCAGCAGCTTTGGGCAGCTACTTAACACTGAAGCTTTCTTT. Translation gives CASSFGQLLNTEAFF.

The V gene is TRBV2, the J gene TRBJ2-2; 8 bases fit TRBD2. The ends lost 7 bases at V and 1 base at J; junction bases unmatched: 5. The CDR3 is 15 amino acids. CDR1 and CDR2 from the germline V gene are SNHLY and FYNNEI. CDR3 residues: CASTPAGGNTGELFF. The CDR3, as DNA: TGTGCCAGCACCCCGGCGGGAGGGAACACCGGGGAGCTGTTTTTT.

The CDR3 loop reads CASSLKGSSYNEQFF. CDR3 DNA sequence: TGTGCCAGCAGCTTAAAGGGGAGCTCCTACAATGAGCAGTTCTTC. The chain recombines TRBV7-3 with TRBJ2-1; D could derive from TRBD1 or TRBD2 (5 bases each). V lost 1 base, J lost 0 bases, and 7 bases lay in between. Germline V lookup: CDR1 SGHTA, CDR2 FQGTGA. This CDR3 comprises 15 residues.